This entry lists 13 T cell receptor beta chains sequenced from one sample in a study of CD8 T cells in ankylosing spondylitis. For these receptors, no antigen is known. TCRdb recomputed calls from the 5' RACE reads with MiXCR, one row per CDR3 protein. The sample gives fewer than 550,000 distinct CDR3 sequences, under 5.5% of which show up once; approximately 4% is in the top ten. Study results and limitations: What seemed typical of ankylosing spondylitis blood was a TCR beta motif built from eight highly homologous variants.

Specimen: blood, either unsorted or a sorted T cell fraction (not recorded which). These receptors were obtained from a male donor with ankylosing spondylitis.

CDR3 loop: CASRETGGPEAFF. The CDR3 DNA follows: TGTGCCAGCAGGGAAACAGGGGGGCCTGAAGCTTTCTTT. J is TRBJ1-1 and V is TRBV6-1; 8 positions agree with TRBD1. Germline values: CDR1 MNHNS, CDR2 SASEGT. V was pared by 6 bases and J by 6 bases, with 6 bases of the junction left unmatched. The CDR3 contains 13 residues.

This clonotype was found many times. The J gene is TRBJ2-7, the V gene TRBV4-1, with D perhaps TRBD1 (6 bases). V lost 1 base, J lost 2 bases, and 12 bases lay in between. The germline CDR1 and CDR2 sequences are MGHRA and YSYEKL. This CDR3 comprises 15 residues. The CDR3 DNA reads TGCGCCAGCAGCCAAGTTGAACAGGGTCCCTACGAGCAGTACTTC. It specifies CASSQVEQGPYEQYF.

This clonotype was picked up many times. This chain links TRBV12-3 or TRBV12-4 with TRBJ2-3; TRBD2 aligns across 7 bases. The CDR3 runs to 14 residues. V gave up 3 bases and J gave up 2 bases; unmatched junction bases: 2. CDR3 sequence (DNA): TGTGCCAGCAGTTTGACTAGCTCCACAGATACGCAGTATTTT. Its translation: CASSLTSSTDTQYF.

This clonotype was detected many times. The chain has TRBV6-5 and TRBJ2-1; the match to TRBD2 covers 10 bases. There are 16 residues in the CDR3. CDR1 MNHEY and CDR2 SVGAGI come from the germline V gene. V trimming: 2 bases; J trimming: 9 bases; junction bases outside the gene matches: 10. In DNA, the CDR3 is TGTGCCAGCAGTTACGCTAGCGGGAGTTTTTTGGGTGAGCAGTTCTTC. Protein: CASSYASGSFLGEQFF.

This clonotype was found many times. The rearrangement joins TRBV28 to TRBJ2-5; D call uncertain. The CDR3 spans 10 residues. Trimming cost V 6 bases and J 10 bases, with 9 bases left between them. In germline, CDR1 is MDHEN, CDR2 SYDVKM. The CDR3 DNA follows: TGTGCCAGCAGGTTAACCCACCAGTACTTC. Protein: CASRLTHQYF.

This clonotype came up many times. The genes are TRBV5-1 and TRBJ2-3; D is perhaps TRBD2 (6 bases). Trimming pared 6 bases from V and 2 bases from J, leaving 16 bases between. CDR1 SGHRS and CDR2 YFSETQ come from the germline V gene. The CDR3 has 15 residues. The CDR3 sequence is CASNRDGSTTDTQYF. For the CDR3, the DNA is TGCGCCAGCAACCGTGACGGGAGCACCACAGATACGCAGTATTTT.

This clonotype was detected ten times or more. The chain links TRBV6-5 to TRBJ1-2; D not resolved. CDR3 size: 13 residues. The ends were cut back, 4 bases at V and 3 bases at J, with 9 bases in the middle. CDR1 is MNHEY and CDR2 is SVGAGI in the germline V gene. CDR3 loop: CASSLREDYGYTF. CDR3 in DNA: TGTGCCAGCAGTTTGAGGGAGGACTATGGCTACACCTTC.

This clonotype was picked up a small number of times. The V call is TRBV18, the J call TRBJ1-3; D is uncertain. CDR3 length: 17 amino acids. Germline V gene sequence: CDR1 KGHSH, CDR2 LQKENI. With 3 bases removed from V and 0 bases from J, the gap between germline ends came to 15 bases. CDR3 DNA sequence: TGTGCCAGCTCACCGAACTTTTGGGAACTCTCTGGAAACACCATATATTTT. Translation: CASSPNFWELSGNTIYF.

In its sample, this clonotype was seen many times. The CDR3 DNA reads TGTGCCAGCAGCTTAGCCCTGAGCTCTGGAAACACCATATATTTT. Translation: CASSLALSSGNTIYF. The V call is TRBV7-9, the J call TRBJ1-3; D uncertain. V was cut by 0 bases and J by 0 bases, with 6 bases left in between. The CDR3 is 15 amino acids. Germline V CDR1 and CDR2: SEHNR, FQNEAQ (reference sequence). The full variable domain, in which reference TRBV7-9 and TRBJ1-3 provide the parts outside the CDR3, is DTGVSQNPRHKITKRGQNVTFRCDPISEHNRLYWYRQTLGQGPEFLTYFQNEAQLEKSRLLSDRFSAERPKGSFSTLEIQRTEQGDSAMYLCASSLALSSGNTIYFGEGSWLTVV.

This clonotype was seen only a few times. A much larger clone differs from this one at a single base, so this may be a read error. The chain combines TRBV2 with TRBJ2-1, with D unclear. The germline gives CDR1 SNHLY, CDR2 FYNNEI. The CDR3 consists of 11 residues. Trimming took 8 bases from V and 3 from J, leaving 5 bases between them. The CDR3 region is CASGRYNEQFF. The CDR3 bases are TGTGCCAGCGGACGCTACAATGAGCAGTTCTTC.

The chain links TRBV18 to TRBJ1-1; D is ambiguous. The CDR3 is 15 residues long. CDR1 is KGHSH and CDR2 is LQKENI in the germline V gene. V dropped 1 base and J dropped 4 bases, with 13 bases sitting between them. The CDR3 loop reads CASSPLPPAGTEAFF. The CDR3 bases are TGTGCCAGCTCACCACTGCCCCCAGCTGGCACTGAAGCTTTCTTT.

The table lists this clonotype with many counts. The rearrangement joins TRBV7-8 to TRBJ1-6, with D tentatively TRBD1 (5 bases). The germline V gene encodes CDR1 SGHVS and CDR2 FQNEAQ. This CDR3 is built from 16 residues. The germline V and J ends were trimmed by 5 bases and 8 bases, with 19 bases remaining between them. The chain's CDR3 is CASSLGTRDSYSPLHF. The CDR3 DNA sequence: TGTGCCAGCAGCCTCGGGACCAGGGATAGTTATTCACCCCTCCACTTT. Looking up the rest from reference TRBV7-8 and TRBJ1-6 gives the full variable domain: GAGVSQSPRYKVAKRGQDVALRCDPISGHVSLFWYQQALGQGPEFLTYFQNEAQLDKSGLPSDRFFAERPEGSVSTLKIQRTQQEDSAVYLCASSLGTRDSYSPLHFGNGTRLTVT.

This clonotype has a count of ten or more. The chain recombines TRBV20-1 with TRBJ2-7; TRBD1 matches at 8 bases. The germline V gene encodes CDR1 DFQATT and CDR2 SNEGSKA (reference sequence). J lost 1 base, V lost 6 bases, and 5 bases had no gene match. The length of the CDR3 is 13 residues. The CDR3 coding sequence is TGCAGTGCAGAACAGGGGGAGTCCTACGAGCAGTACTTC. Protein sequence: CSAEQGESYEQYF.